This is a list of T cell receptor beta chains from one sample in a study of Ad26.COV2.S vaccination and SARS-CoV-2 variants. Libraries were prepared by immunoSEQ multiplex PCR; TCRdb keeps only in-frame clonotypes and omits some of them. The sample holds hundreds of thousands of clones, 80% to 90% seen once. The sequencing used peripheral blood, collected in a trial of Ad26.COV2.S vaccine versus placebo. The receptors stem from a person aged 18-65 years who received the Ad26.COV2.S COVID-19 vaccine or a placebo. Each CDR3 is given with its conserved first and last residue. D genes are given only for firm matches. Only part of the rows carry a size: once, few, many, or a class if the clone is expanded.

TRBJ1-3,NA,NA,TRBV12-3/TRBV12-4,CASSLRWQNTIYF,TGTGCCAGCAGTTTACGGTGGCAAAACACCATATATTTT
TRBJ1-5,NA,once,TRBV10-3,CATRDRTESNQPQHF,TGTGCCACTCGCGACCGGACGGAGAGCAATCAGCCCCAGCATTTT
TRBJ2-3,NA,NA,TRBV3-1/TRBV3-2,CASSPTSFDTQYF,TGTGCCAGCAGCCCGACTAGTTTCGATACGCAGTATTTT
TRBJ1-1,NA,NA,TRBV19,CASSTMDFEAFF,TGTGCCAGTAGTACCATGGACTTTGAAGCTTTCTTT
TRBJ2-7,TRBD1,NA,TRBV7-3,CASSPQGGSYEQYF,TGTGCCAGCAGTCCACAGGGGGGATCCTACGAGCAGTACTTC
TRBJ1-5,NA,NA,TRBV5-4,CASSFQEDGNQPQHF,TGTGCCAGCAGCTTTCAGGAGGATGGGAATCAGCCCCAGCATTTT
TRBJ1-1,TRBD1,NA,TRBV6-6,CASRLPTGEGATEAFF,TGTGCCAGCAGACTACCTACAGGGGAGGGGGCCACTGAAGCTTTCTTT
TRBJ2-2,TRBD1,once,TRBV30,CAWSGRGTGGVYGTGELFF,TGTGCCTGGAGTGGACGAGGGACAGGGGGCGTATACGGGACCGGGGAGCTGTTTTTT
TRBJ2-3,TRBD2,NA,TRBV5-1,CASSNLLAGGGDTQYF,TGCGCCAGCAGCAACCTCCTAGCGGGAGGCGGGGATACGCAGTATTTT
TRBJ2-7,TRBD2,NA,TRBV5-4,CASRLAGKSEQYF,TGTGCCAGCAGGTTAGCGGGCAAGAGCGAGCAGTACTTC
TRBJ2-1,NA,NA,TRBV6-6,CASSLRGPSYNEQFF,TGTGCCAGCAGTTTGCGGGGGCCATCCTACAATGAGCAGTTCTTC
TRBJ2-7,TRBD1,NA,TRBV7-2,CASSLRDRGFYEQYF,TGTGCCAGCAGCTTACGGGACAGGGGATTCTACGAGCAGTACTTC
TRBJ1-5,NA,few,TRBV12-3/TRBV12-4,CASSLTGQPQHF,TGTGCCAGCAGTCTGACGGGCCAGCCCCAGCATTTT
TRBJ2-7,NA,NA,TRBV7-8,CASSPRGPGGLSSYEQYF,TGTGCCAGCAGCCCTAGGGGGCCGGGGGGCCTTAGCTCCTACGAGCAGTACTTC
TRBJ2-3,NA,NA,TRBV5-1,CASSLATDTDTQYF,TGCGCCAGCAGCTTGGCTACTGACACAGATACGCAGTATTTT
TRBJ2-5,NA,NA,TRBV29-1,CSSPSGETQYF,TGCAGTAGTCCATCCGGGGAGACCCAGTACTTC
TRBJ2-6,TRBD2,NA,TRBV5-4,CASSFTSGSTGANVLTF,TGTGCCAGCAGCTTCACTAGCGGGAGTACTGGGGCCAACGTCCTGACTTTC
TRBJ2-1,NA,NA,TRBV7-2,CASSLAVPITSLRTSYNEQFF,TGTGCCAGCAGCTTAGCCGTTCCTATAACTTCTCTCCGGACCTCCTACAATGAGCAGTTCTTC
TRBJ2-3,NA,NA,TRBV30,CAWSGGSSTDTQYF,TGTGCCTGGAGTGGCGGTTCTAGCACAGATACGCAGTATTTT
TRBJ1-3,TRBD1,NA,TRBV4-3,CASSQGQGVPGNTIYF,TGCGCCAGCAGCCAAGGACAGGGAGTCCCTGGAAACACCATATATTTT
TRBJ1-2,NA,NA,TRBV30,CAWKGTPNYGYTF,TGTGCCTGGAAGGGAACCCCTAACTATGGCTACACCTTC
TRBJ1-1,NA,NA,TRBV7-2,CASTSFTEAFF,TGTGCCAGCACCTCTTTCACTGAAGCTTTCTTT
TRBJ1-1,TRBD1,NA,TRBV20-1,CSARGQGLAFF,TGCAGTGCGAGGGGACAGGGTTTAGCTTTCTTT
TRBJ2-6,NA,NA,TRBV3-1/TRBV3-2,CASSQTSGANVLTF,TGTGCCAGCAGCCAGACCTCTGGGGCCAACGTCCTGACTTTC
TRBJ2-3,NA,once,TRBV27,CASSLFDQYSTDTQYF,TGTGCCAGCAGTTTATTTGATCAGTACAGCACAGATACGCAGTATTTT
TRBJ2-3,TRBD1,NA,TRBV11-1,CASSLGGTGHTDTQYF,TGTGCCAGCAGCTTAGGAGGGACAGGGCACACAGATACGCAGTATTTT
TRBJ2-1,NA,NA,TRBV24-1,CATAGTPNEQFF,TGTGCCACCGCCGGGACCCCCAATGAGCAGTTCTTC